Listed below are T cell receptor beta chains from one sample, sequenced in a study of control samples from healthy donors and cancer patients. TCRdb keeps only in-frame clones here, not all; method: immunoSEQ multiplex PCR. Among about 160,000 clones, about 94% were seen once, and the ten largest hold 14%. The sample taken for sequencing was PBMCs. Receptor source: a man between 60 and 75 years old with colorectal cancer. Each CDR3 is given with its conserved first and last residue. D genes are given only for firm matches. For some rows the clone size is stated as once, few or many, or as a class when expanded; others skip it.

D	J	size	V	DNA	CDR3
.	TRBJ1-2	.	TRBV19	TGTGCCAGTAGTATCCGGACACAATATGGCTACACCTTC	CASSIRTQYGYTF
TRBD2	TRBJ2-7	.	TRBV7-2	TGTGCCAGCAGCTTCAGCCAACCGGGACTAGGCTACGAGCAGTACTTC	CASSFSQPGLGYEQYF
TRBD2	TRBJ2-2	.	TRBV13	TGTGCCAGCAGCCGGGGGACTAGCGGGGGTTACACCGGGGAGCTGTTTTTT	CASSRGTSGGYTGELFF
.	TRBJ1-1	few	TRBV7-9	TGTGCCAGCAGCTTAGGTCCGGGAATGAACACTGAAGCTTTCTTT	CASSLGPGMNTEAFF
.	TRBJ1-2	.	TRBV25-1	TGTGCCAGCAGTCCACTGGACGCGGGGAACTATGGCTACACCTTC	CASSPLDAGNYGYTF
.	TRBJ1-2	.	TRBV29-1	TGCAGCGTACGGGGACTGGGATATGGCTACACCTTC	CSVRGLGYGYTF
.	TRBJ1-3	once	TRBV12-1	TGTGCCAGCAGTCCCCGATCTGGAAACACCATATATTTT	CASSPRSGNTIYF
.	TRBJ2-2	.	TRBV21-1	TGTGCCAGCACCTCAAAGCCCGGGGAGCTGTTTTTT	CASTSKPGELFF
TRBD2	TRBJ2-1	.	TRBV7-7	TGTGCCAGCAGCCTAAGCGGGGGTCCCTACAATGAGCAGTTCTTC	CASSLSGGPYNEQFF
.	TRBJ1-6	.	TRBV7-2	TGTGCCAGCAGCTTAGGGGGGCAATCACCCCTCCACTTT	CASSLGGQSPLHF
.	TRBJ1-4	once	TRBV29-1	TGCAGCGTCCGAGCCCTGACCGCTGAAAAACTGTTTTTT	CSVRALTAEKLFF
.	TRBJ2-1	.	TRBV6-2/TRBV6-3	TGTGCCAGCAGCCTATACAATGAGCAGTTCTTC	CASSLYNEQFF
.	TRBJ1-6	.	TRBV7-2	TGTGCCAGCAGCTTAGCCCAGGGGCTGAGCTCCTATAATTCACCCCTCCACTTT	CASSLAQGLSSYNSPLHF
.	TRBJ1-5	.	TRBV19	TGTGCCAGTAGTATAATCGGCACGCGGCGCAATCAGCCCCAGCATTTT	CASSIIGTRRNQPQHF